A selection of T cell receptor beta chains follows, all from one sample in a study of CD8 T cells in ankylosing spondylitis. TCRdb ran MiXCR on the 5' RACE reads and lists one entry per CDR3 protein. The table has about 300,000 distinct CDR3 sequences, under 14% seen once; the top ten hold 8% to 9.5%. The sample was blood, either unsorted or a sorted T cell fraction (not recorded which). All receptors come from a female donor with ankylosing spondylitis or in good health (not recorded which). CDR3s include the opening cysteine and the closing phenylalanine or tryptophan. D genes are given only for firm matches. Clone sizes are given selectively: once, few, many, or a class where the clone is expanded.

V gene: TRBV20-1; D gene: TRBD1; CDR3 length: 11; J gene: TRBJ1-1; clone size: -; CDR3 protein: CRVQGWTEAFF; CDR3 DNA: TGCAGAGTACAGGGGTGGACTGAAGCTTTCTTT
V gene: TRBV18; D gene: -; CDR3 length: 13; J gene: TRBJ2-1; clone size: few; CDR3 protein: CASSPSVGKEQFF; CDR3 DNA: TGTGCCAGCTCACCCTCGGTCGGCAAGGAGCAGTTCTTC
V gene: TRBV6-5; D gene: -; CDR3 length: 14; J gene: TRBJ1-2; clone size: -; CDR3 protein: CASSYAGTLIGYTF; CDR3 DNA: TGTGCCAGCAGTTATGCCGGGACGTTGATTGGCTACACCTTC
V gene: TRBV7-2; D gene: TRBD1; CDR3 length: 16; J gene: TRBJ1-3; clone size: -; CDR3 protein: CASARVGQGTGNTIYF; CDR3 DNA: TGTGCCAGCGCCCGGGTGGGACAGGGAACTGGAAACACCATATATTTT
V gene: TRBV12-3/TRBV12-4; D gene: TRBD2; CDR3 length: 14; J gene: TRBJ2-5; clone size: -; CDR3 protein: CASGVAGNQETQYF; CDR3 DNA: TGTGCCAGCGGCGTAGCGGGGAACCAAGAGACCCAGTACTTC
V gene: TRBV29-1; D gene: -; CDR3 length: 13; J gene: TRBJ1-4; clone size: -; CDR3 protein: CSVMQSAGEKLFF; CDR3 DNA: TGCAGCGTTATGCAGAGCGCGGGAGAAAAACTGTTTTTT
V gene: TRBV6-2/TRBV6-3; D gene: TRBD2; CDR3 length: 15; J gene: TRBJ2-1; clone size: few; CDR3 protein: CASTRLAGGYNEQFF; CDR3 DNA: TGTGCCAGCACCCGACTAGCGGGGGGCTACAATGAGCAGTTCTTC
V gene: TRBV4-2; D gene: -; CDR3 length: 16; J gene: TRBJ1-3; clone size: many; CDR3 protein: CASSQGGLGAGNTIYF; CDR3 DNA: TGTGCCAGCAGCCAAGGGGGTCTCGGGGCCGGAAACACCATATATTTT
V gene: TRBV6-5; D gene: TRBD1; CDR3 length: 15; J gene: TRBJ2-7; clone size: many; CDR3 protein: CASSYVTGRSYEQYF; CDR3 DNA: TGTGCCAGCAGTTATGTGACAGGGCGTTCCTACGAGCAGTACTTC
V gene: TRBV19; D gene: -; CDR3 length: 15; J gene: TRBJ2-7; clone size: few; CDR3 protein: CASSAGLASVYEQYF; CDR3 DNA: TGTGCCAGTAGTGCCGGACTCGCCTCTGTCTACGAGCAGTACTTC
V gene: TRBV29-1; D gene: -; CDR3 length: 11; J gene: TRBJ2-1; clone size: many; CDR3 protein: CSVKSGLDEFF; CDR3 DNA: TGCAGCGTTAAGAGCGGGCTAGACGAGTTCTTC
V gene: TRBV18; D gene: -; CDR3 length: 18; J gene: TRBJ2-7; clone size: many; CDR3 protein: CASSPNPTLLSASYEQYF; CDR3 DNA: TGTGCCAGCTCACCAAACCCGACTCTTCTCTCCGCATCCTACGAGCAGTACTTC
V gene: TRBV7-9; D gene: TRBD2; CDR3 length: 17; J gene: TRBJ2-7; clone size: -; CDR3 protein: CASSLERISGRTYEQYF; CDR3 DNA: TGTGCCAGCAGCTTAGAAAGAATTAGCGGGAGAACCTACGAGCAGTACTTC
V gene: TRBV20-1; D gene: -; CDR3 length: 11; J gene: TRBJ2-7; clone size: many; CDR3 protein: CSAREYYEQYF; CDR3 DNA: TGCAGTGCTAGAGAATACTACGAGCAGTACTTC
V gene: TRBV12-3/TRBV12-4; D gene: -; CDR3 length: 10; J gene: TRBJ2-7; clone size: many; CDR3 protein: CASSLNEQYF; CDR3 DNA: TGTGCCAGCAGTTTGAACGAGCAGTACTTC
V gene: TRBV18; D gene: TRBD1; CDR3 length: 16; J gene: TRBJ1-6; clone size: -; CDR3 protein: CASSPAGTGNNSPLHF; CDR3 DNA: TGTGCCAGCTCACCTGCCGGGACAGGGAATAATTCACCCCTCCACTTT
V gene: TRBV28; D gene: -; CDR3 length: 18; J gene: TRBJ2-1; clone size: many; CDR3 protein: CASSLPRDNWSSYNEQFF; CDR3 DNA: TGTGCCAGCAGTTTACCCAGGGACAACTGGAGCTCCTACAATGAGCAGTTCTTC
V gene: TRBV20-1; D gene: -; CDR3 length: 13; J gene: TRBJ1-5; clone size: -; CDR3 protein: CSAAKQGGQPQHF; CDR3 DNA: TGCAGTGCTGCCAAACAGGGAGGCCAGCCCCAGCATTTT
V gene: TRBV11-2; D gene: TRBD1; CDR3 length: 17; J gene: TRBJ1-5; clone size: many; CDR3 protein: CASSLGTGTGPNQPQHF; CDR3 DNA: TGTGCCAGCAGCTTAGGGACTGGGACAGGCCCTAATCAGCCCCAGCATTTT
V gene: TRBV9; D gene: TRBD1; CDR3 length: 16; J gene: TRBJ1-3; clone size: many; CDR3 protein: CASSVGQGAYEDTIYF; CDR3 DNA: TGTGCCAGCAGCGTAGGCCAGGGGGCGTACGAAGACACCATATATTTT
V gene: TRBV18; D gene: -; CDR3 length: 14; J gene: TRBJ2-1; clone size: many; CDR3 protein: CASSPKTGRHEQFF; CDR3 DNA: TGTGCCAGCTCACCCAAAACAGGCCGCCATGAGCAGTTCTTC
V gene: TRBV4-1; D gene: -; CDR3 length: 15; J gene: TRBJ1-5; clone size: many; CDR3 protein: CASSQEPTLGQPQHF; CDR3 DNA: TGCGCCAGCAGCCAAGAGCCCACTTTGGGGCAGCCCCAGCATTTT
V gene: TRBV12-3/TRBV12-4; D gene: -; CDR3 length: 14; J gene: TRBJ2-4; clone size: many; CDR3 protein: CASTPGGAKNIQYF; CDR3 DNA: TGTGCCAGCACCCCGGGCGGGGCCAAAAACATTCAGTACTTC
V gene: TRBV2; D gene: TRBD1; CDR3 length: 14; J gene: TRBJ2-3; clone size: few; CDR3 protein: CASLGTGGTDTQYF; CDR3 DNA: TGTGCCAGTCTCGGGACAGGAGGCACAGATACGCAGTATTTT
V gene: TRBV12-3/TRBV12-4; D gene: TRBD1; CDR3 length: 15; J gene: TRBJ2-2; clone size: many; CDR3 protein: CASSRTGLNTGELFF; CDR3 DNA: TGTGCCAGCAGTCGGACAGGCTTGAACACCGGGGAGCTGTTTTTT
V gene: TRBV3-1; D gene: -; CDR3 length: 13; J gene: TRBJ2-1; clone size: few; CDR3 protein: CASSQDVYNEQFF; CDR3 DNA: TGTGCCAGCAGCCAAGATGTTTACAATGAGCAGTTCTTC
V gene: TRBV29-1; D gene: -; CDR3 length: 13; J gene: TRBJ2-3; clone size: many; CDR3 protein: CSVDGRRSDTQYF; CDR3 DNA: TGCAGCGTTGACGGGCGACGGTCAGATACGCAGTATTTT
V gene: TRBV5-1; D gene: -; CDR3 length: 16; J gene: TRBJ1-1; clone size: -; CDR3 protein: CASSFSDGGTNTEAFF; CDR3 DNA: TGCGCCAGCAGCTTCTCCGATGGGGGGACGAACACTGAAGCTTTCTTT
V gene: TRBV7-6; D gene: TRBD2; CDR3 length: 16; J gene: TRBJ2-7; clone size: many; CDR3 protein: CASSPWTSGSRYEQYF; CDR3 DNA: TGTGCCAGCAGCCCTTGGACTAGCGGGAGTAGGTACGAGCAGTACTTC
V gene: TRBV5-1; D gene: -; CDR3 length: 13; J gene: TRBJ2-1; clone size: few; CDR3 protein: CATAGESYNEQFF; CDR3 DNA: TGCGCCACCGCCGGGGAATCCTACAATGAGCAGTTCTTC
V gene: TRBV5-5; D gene: -; CDR3 length: 15; J gene: TRBJ2-1; clone size: -; CDR3 protein: CASSLAQGRVYEQFF; CDR3 DNA: TGTGCCAGCAGCTTGGCGCAGGGGAGGGTATATGAGCAGTTCTTC
V gene: TRBV5-6; D gene: -; CDR3 length: 13; J gene: TRBJ2-1; clone size: -; CDR3 protein: CASSFGTRGEQFF; CDR3 DNA: TGTGCCAGCAGCTTCGGCACCAGGGGCGAGCAGTTCTTC
V gene: TRBV5-1; D gene: -; CDR3 length: 15; J gene: TRBJ2-1; clone size: many; CDR3 protein: CASSQTSLGHNEQFF; CDR3 DNA: TGCGCCAGCAGCCAAACTAGCTTGGGACACAATGAGCAGTTCTTC
V gene: TRBV5-1; D gene: TRBD1; CDR3 length: 14; J gene: TRBJ2-7; clone size: many; CDR3 protein: CASSLDEDRVEQYF; CDR3 DNA: TGCGCCAGCAGCTTGGACGAGGACAGGGTCGAGCAGTACTTC
V gene: TRBV27; D gene: -; CDR3 length: 15; J gene: TRBJ1-4; clone size: -; CDR3 protein: CASSLYLRANEKLFF; CDR3 DNA: TGTGCCAGCAGTTTATATTTGAGGGCGAATGAAAAACTGTTTTTT
V gene: TRBV6-1; D gene: -; CDR3 length: 15; J gene: TRBJ1-5; clone size: many; CDR3 protein: CASRRQEISNQPQHF; CDR3 DNA: TGTGCCAGCAGAAGACAGGAGATAAGCAATCAGCCCCAGCATTTT
V gene: TRBV20-1; D gene: TRBD2; CDR3 length: 14; J gene: TRBJ2-3; clone size: -; CDR3 protein: CSAKSLASTDTQYF; CDR3 DNA: TGCAGTGCCAAATCACTAGCGTCCACAGATACGCAGTATTTT
V gene: TRBV27; D gene: -; CDR3 length: 16; J gene: TRBJ2-1; clone size: few; CDR3 protein: CASSLFGQFSYNEQFF; CDR3 DNA: TGTGCCAGCAGTTTATTCGGACAGTTCTCCTACAATGAGCAGTTCTTC
V gene: TRBV20-1; D gene: TRBD2; CDR3 length: 16; J gene: TRBJ2-2; clone size: few; CDR3 protein: CSARDRERGGPGELFF; CDR3 DNA: TGCAGTGCTAGAGATAGGGAGCGGGGGGGCCCCGGGGAGCTGTTTTTT
V gene: TRBV29-1; D gene: -; CDR3 length: 13; J gene: TRBJ1-1; clone size: -; CDR3 protein: CSVASGVNTEAFF; CDR3 DNA: TGCAGCGTTGCCTCAGGGGTGAACACTGAAGCTTTCTTT
V gene: TRBV7-2; D gene: -; CDR3 length: 12; J gene: TRBJ2-1; clone size: many; CDR3 protein: CASSLVSTGTCF; CDR3 DNA: TGTGCCAGCAGCTTAGTGTCGACAGGTACTTGCTTC